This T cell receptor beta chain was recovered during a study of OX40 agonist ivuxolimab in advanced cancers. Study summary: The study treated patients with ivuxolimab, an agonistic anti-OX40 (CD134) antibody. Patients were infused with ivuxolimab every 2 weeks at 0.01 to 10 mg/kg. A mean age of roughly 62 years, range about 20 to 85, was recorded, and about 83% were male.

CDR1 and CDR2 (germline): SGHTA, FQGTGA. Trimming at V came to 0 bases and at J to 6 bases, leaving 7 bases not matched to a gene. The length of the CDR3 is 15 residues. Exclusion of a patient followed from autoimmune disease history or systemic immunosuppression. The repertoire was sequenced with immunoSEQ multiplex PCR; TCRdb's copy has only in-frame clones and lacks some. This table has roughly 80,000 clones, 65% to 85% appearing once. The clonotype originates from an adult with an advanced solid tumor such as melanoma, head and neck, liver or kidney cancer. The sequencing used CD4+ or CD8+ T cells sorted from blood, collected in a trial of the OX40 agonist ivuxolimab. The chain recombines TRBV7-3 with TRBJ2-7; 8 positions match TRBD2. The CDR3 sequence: CASSLTSSGRGEQYF. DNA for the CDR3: TGTGCCAGCAGCTTAACGTCCAGCGGGAGAGGCGAGCAGTACTTC.